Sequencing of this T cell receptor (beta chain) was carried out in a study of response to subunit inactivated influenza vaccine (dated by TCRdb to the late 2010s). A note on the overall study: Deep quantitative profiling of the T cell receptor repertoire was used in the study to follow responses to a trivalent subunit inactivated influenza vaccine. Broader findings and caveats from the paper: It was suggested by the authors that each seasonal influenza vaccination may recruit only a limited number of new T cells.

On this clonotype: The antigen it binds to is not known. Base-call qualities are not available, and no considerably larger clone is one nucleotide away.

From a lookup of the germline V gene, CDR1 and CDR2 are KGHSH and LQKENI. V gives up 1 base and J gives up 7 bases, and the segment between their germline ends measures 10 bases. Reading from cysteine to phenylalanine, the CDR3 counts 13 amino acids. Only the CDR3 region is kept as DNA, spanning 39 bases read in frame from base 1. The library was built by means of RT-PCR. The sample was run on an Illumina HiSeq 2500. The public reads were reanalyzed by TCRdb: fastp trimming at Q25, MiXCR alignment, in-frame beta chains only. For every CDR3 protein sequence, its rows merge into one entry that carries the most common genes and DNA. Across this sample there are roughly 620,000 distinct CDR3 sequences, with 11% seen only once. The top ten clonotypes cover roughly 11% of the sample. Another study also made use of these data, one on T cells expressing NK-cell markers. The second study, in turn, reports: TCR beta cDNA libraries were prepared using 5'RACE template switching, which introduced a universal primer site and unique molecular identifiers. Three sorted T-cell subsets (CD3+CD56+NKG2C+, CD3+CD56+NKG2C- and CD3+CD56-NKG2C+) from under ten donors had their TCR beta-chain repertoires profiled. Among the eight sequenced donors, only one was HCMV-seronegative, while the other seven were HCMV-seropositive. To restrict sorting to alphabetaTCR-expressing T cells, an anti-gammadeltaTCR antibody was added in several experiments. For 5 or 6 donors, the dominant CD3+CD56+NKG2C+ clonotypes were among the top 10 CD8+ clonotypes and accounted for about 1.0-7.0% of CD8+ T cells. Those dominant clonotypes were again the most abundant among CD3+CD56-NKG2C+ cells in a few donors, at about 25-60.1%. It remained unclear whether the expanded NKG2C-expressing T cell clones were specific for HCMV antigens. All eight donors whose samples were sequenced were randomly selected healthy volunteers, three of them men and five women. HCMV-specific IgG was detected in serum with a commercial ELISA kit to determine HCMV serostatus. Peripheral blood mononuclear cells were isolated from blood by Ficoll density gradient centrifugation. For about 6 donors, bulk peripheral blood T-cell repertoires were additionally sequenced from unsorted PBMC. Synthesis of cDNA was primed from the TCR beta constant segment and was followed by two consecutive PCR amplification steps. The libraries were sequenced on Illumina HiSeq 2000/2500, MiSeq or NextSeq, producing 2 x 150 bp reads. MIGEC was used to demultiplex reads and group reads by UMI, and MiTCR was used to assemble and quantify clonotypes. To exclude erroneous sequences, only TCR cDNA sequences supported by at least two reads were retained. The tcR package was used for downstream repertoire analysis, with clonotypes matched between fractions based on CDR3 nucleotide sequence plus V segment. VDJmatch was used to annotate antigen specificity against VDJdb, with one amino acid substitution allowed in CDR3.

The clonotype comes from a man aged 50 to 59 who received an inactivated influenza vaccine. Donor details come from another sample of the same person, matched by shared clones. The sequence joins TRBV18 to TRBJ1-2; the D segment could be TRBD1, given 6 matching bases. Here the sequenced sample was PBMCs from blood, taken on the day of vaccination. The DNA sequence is TGTGCCAGCTCACCACAACAGGGTTCTGGCTACACCTTC. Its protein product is CASSPQQGSGYTF.